This TCR beta chain was sequenced during a study of tumor-infiltrating lymphocytes in primary liver carcinoma. A constant-region primer served to make TCR beta cDNA from about 500 ng total RNA. Sequencing libraries for TCR beta derived from three nested multiplex PCR rounds that used slightly modified ARM-PCR. The opening two PCR rounds, around 9 cycles each, paired TRBV1-TRBV30 forward primers with a C-beta reverse primer. A single record per CDR3 protein comes from TCRdb applying MiXCR to the multiplex PCR reads. The sample holds a few hundred thousand distinct CDR3 sequences, approximately 54% seen once. The researchers obtained blood RNA from unsorted whole blood and also extracted germline DNA. The germline CDR1 and CDR2 sequences are SQVTM and ANQGSEA. V dropped 7 bases and J dropped 9 bases, with 13 bases sitting between them. The CDR3 sequence is 11 residues long. This clonotype was seen repeatedly, ten times or more.

Source material: peripheral blood. The rearrangement uses TRBV29-1 and TRBJ2-1; the D gene is possibly TRBD2 (5 bases). The TCR sequence derives from a woman aged 25 to 39 with primary liver carcinoma and hepatitis B virus infection. CDR3 sequence reads: CSGQLVGEQFF. DNA of the CDR3: TGCAGCGGCCAACTAGTTGGTGAGCAGTTCTTC.